Reported below is one T cell receptor (beta chain). This sample was included in a study of shared clonotypes between healthy human individuals. V gave up 1 base and J gave up 8 bases, with 16 bases separating them. Looked up from germline, CDR1 is SGHRS and CDR2 is YFSETQ. This CDR3 contains 15 residues. The protocol was immunoSEQ multiplex PCR, while the TCRdb copy is restricted to in-frame clones and leaves out a portion. Here the sample spans a few million clones, approximately 95% being singletons. The chain recombines TRBV5-1 with TRBJ2-1; D perhaps matches TRBD2 (6 bases). Specimen: naive CD4+ T cells from PBMCs. Subset: CD45RA+ positively selected. This clonotype originated in a man younger than 35 in good health. Some clones in this sample may be carry-over from other donors' samples. The CDR3 DNA follows: TGCGCCAGCAGCTTGTTCTCTAGACTAGAAGATGAGCAGTTCTTC. It yields the protein CASSLFSRLEDEQFF.